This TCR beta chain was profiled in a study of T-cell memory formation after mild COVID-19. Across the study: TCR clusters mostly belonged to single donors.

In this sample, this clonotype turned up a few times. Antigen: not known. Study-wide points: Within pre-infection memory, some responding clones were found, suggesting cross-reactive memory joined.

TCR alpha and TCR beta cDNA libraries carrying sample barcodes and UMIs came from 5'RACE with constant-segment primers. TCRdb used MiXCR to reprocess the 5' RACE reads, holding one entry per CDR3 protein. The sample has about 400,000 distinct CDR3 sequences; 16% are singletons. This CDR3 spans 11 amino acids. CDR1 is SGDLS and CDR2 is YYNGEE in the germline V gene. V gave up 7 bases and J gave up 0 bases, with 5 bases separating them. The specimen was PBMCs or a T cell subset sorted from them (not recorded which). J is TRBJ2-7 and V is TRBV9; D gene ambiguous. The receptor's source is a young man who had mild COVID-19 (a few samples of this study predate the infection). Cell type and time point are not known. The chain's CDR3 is CASGPSYEQYF. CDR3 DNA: TGTGCCAGCGGCCCCTCCTACGAGCAGTACTTC.